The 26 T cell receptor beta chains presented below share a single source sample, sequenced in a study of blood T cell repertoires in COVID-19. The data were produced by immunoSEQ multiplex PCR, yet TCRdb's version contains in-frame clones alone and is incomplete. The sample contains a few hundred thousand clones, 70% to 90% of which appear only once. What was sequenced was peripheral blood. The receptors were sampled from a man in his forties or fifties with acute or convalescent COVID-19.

The CDR3 region is CASSLSDREVNTEAFF. DNA of the CDR3: TGTGCCAGCAGTTTATCTGACAGGGAAGTTAACACTGAAGCTTTCTTT. The chain is built from TRBV27 and TRBJ1-1; 7 bases map to TRBD1. V lost 0 bases and J lost 2; bases outside the gene matches: 6. The length of the CDR3 is 16 residues. Germline CDR1 is MNHEY and CDR2 is SMNVEV (reference sequence).

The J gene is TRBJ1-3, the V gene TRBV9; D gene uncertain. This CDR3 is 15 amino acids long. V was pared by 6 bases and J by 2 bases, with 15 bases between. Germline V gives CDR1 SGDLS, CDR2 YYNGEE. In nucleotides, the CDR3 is TGTGCCAGCAACGGCCGAGGGTCCGCTGGAAACACCATATATTTT. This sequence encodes CASNGRGSAGNTIYF.

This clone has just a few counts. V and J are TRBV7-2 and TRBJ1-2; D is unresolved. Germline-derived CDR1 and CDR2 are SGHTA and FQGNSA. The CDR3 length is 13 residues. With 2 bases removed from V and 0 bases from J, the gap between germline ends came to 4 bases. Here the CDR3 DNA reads TGTGCCAGCAGCTTATCAACTAACTATGGCTACACCTTC. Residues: CASSLSTNYGYTF.

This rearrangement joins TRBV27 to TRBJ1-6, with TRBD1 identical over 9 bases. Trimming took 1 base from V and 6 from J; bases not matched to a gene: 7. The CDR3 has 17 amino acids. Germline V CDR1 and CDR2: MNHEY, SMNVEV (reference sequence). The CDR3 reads CASSLLGQGRGNSPLHF. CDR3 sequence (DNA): TGTGCCAGCAGTTTATTGGGACAGGGTAGAGGTAATTCACCCCTCCACTTT.

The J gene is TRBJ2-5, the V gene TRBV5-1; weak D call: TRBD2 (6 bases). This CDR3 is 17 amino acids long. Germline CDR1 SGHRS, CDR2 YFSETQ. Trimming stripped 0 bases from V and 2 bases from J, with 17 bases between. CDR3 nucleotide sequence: TGCGCCAGCAGCTTGGATGGGCGTAGGGAGGTGCAAGAGACCCAGTACTTC. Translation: CASSLDGRREVQETQYF. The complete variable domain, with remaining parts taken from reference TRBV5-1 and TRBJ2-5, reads KAGVTQTPRYLIKTRGQQVTLSCSPISGHRSVSWYQQTPGQGLQFLFEYFSETQRNKGNFPGRFSGRQFSNSRSEMNVSTLELGDSALYLCASSLDGRREVQETQYFGPGTRLLVL.

In nucleotides, the CDR3 is TGTGCCAGCAGCTTAGGGACAGCTGGAAACACCATATATTTT. Amino acid sequence: CASSLGTAGNTIYF. This chain connects TRBV7-6 to TRBJ1-3; maybe TRBD1 (6 bases). Germline CDR1 SGHVS, CDR2 FNYEAQ. The CDR3 length is 14 residues. Trimming left V 1 base short and J 2 bases short, with 6 bases between.

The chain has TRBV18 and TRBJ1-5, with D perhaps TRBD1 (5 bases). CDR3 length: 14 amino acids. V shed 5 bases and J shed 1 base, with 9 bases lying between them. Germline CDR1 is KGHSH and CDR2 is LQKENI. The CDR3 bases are TGTGCCAGCTCATCAGGGATGAGCAATCAGCCCCAGCATTTT. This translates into CASSSGMSNQPQHF.

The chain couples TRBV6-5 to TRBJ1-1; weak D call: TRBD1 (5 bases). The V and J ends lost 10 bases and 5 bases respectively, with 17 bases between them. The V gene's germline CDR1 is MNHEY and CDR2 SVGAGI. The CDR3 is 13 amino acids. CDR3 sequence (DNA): TGTGCCACGAAGAAGACAGTGTCGACTGAAGCTTTCTTT. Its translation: CATKKTVSTEAFF.

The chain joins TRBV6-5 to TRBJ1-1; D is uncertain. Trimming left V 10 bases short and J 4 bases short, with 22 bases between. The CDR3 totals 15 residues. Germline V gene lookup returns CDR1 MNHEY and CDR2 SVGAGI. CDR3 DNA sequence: TGTGCCACCGGGGTTTCCGTGCGAACGGGCACTGAAGCTTTCTTT. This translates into CATGVSVRTGTEAFF.

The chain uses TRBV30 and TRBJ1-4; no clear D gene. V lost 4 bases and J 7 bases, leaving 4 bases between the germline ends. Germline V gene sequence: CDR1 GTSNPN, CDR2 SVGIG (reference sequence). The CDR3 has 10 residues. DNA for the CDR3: TGTGCCTGGACAGGTGAAAAACTGTTTTTT. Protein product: CAWTGEKLFF.

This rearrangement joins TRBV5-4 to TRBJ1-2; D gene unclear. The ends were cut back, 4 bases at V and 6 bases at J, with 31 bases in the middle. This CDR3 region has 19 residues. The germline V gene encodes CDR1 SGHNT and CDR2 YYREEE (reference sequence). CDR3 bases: TGTGCCAGCAGCCCACCACCCCCGGCACTCGTAGGGTCCGGGAATGGCTACACCTTC. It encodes CASSPPPPALVGSGNGYTF. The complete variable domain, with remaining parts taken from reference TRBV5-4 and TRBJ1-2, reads ETGVTQSPTHLIKTRGQQVTLRCSSQSGHNTVSWYQQALGQGPQFIFQYYREEENGRGNFPPRFSGLQFPNYSSELNVNALELDDSALYLCASSPPPPALVGSGNGYTFGSGTRLTVV.

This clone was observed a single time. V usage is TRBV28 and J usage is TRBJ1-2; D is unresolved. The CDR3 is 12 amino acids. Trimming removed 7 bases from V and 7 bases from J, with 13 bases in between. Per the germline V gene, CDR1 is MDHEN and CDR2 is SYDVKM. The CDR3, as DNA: TGTGCCAGCAACCGGGTCGAAGGTGGCTACACCTTC. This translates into CASNRVEGGYTF.

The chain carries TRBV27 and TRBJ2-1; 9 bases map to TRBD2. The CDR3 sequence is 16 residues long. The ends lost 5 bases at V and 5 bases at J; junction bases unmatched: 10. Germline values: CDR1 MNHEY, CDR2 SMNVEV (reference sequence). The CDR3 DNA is TGTGCCAGCAGTCCTAACGGGCGGGGGGGCAACAATGAGCAGTTCTTC. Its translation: CASSPNGRGGNNEQFF.

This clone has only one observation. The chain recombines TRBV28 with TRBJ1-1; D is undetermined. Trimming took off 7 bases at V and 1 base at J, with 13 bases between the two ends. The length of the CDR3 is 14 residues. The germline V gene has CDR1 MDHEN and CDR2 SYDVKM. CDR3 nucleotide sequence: TGTGCCAGCATTGGGGTCGGAGGGAACACTGAAGCTTTCTTT. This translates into CASIGVGGNTEAFF.

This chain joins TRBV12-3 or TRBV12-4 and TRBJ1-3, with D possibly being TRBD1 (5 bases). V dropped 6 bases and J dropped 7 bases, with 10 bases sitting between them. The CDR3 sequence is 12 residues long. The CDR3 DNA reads TGTGCCAGCAGCCAGGGTTATAACACCATATATTTT. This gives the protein CASSQGYNTIYF.

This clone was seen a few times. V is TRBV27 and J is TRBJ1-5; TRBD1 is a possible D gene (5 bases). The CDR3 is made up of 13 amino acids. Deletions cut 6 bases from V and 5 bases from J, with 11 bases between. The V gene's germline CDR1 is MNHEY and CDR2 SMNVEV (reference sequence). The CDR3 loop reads CASSLRGDQPQHF. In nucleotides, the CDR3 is TGTGCCAGCAGCCTCCGGGGGGATCAGCCCCAGCATTTT.

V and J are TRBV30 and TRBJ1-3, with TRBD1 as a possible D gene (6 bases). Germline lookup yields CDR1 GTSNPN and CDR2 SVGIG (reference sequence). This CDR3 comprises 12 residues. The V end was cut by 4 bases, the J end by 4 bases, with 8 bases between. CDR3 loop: CAWNRDGNTIYF. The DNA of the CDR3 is TGTGCCTGGAACAGGGACGGAAACACCATATATTTT.

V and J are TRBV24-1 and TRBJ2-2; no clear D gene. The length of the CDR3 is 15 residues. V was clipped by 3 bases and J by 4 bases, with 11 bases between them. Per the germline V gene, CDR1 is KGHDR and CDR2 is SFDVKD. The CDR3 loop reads CATSDPGRGTGELFF. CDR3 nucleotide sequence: TGTGCCACCAGTGATCCCGGTAGAGGCACCGGGGAGCTGTTTTTT.

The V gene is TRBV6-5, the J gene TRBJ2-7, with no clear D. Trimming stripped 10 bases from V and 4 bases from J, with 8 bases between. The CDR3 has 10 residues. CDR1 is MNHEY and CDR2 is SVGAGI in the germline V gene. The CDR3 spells CATDTYEQYF. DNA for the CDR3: TGTGCCACTGATACTTACGAGCAGTACTTC.

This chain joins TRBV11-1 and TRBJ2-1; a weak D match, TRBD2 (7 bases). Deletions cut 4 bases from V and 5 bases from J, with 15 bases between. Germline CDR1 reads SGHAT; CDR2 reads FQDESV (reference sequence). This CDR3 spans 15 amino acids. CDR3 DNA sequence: TGTGCCAGCAGCTACCGGGGGGCCCCCAACAATGAGCAGTTCTTC. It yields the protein CASSYRGAPNNEQFF.

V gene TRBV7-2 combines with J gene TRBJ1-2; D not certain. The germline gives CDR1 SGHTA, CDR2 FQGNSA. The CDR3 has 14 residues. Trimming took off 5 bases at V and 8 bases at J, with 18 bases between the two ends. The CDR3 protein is CASSPDSGGGGYTF. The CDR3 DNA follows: TGTGCCAGCAGCCCCGACTCAGGCGGAGGCGGCTACACCTTC.

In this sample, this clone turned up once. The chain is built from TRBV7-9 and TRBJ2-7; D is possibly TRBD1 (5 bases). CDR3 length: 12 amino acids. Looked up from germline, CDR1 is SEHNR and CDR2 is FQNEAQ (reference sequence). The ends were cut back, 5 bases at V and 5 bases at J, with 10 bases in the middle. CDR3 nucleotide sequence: TGTGCCAGCAGCCAAGGGGTGGACGAGCAGTACTTC. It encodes CASSQGVDEQYF.

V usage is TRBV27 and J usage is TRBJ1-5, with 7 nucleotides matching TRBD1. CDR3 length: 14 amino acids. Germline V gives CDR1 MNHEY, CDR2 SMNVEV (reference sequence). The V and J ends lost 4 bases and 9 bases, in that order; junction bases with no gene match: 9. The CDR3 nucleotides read TGTGCCAGCAGTTCGAGGACAGGTTTAGGGCCCCAGCATTTT. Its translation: CASSSRTGLGPQHF.

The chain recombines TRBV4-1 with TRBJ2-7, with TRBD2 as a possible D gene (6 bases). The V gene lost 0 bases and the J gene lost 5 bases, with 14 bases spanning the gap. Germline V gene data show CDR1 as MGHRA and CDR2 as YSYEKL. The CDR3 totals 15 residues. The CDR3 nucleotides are TGCGCCAGCAGCCAAGATGTTGTTTGGGGGGACGAGCAGTACTTC. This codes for CASSQDVVWGDEQYF.

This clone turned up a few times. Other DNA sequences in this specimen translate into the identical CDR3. The CDR3 DNA reads as TGTGCCAGCTCACCACCAGGGGGTCGTGATGGCTACACCTTC. Protein product: CASSPPGGRDGYTF. The chain joins TRBV18 to TRBJ1-2; perhaps TRBD1 as D (6 bases). The ends were cut back, 0 bases at V and 6 bases at J, with 11 bases in the middle. The CDR3 runs to 14 residues. Germline V CDR1 and CDR2: KGHSH, LQKENI.

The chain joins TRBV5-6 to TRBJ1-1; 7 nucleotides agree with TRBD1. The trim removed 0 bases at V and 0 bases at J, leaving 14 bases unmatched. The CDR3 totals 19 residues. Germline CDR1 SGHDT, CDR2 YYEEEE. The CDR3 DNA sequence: TGTGCCAGCAGCTTGGCGGGCGGCAGGGGGAAGGATATGAACACTGAAGCTTTCTTT. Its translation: CASSLAGGRGKDMNTEAFF.